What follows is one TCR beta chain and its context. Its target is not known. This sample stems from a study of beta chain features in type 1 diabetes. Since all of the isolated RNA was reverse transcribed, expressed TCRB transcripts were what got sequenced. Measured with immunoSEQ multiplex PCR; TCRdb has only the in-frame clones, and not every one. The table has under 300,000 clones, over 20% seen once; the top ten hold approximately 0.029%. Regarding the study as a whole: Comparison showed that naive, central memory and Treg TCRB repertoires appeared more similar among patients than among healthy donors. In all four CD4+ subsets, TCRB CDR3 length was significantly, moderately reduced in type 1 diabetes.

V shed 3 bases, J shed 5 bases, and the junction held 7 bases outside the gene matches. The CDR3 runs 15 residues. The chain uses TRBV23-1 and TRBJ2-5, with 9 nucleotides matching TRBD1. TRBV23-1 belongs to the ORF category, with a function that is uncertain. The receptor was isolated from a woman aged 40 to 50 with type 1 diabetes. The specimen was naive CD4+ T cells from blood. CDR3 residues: CASSHPGTGRETQYF. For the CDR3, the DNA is TGCGCCAGCAGTCACCCCGGGACAGGGAGGGAGACCCAGTACTTC.